This passage covers 28 T cell receptor beta chains from one sample sequenced in a study of CD8+CD57+ T cells in acquired aplastic anemia. Profiling that covered TCR beta VDJ and CDR3 relied on genomic DNA as its template. TCRdb used MiXCR to reprocess the reads, holding one entry per CDR3 protein. The repertoire holds about 420,000 distinct CDR3 sequences, with around 72% as singletons. Sequencing was carried out using sorted CD4+, CD8+, or CD8+CD57+ T cells (not recorded which) from PBMCs. The receptors derive from a human donor in good health, serving as a control.

The V gene is TRBV6-1, the J gene TRBJ1-1, with D perhaps TRBD1 (5 bases). V dropped 7 bases and J dropped 1 base, with 7 bases sitting between them. In germline, CDR1 is MNHNS, CDR2 SASEGT. The CDR3 sequence is 12 residues long. The CDR3 DNA sequence: TGTGCCAGCACCGGGGCGAACACTGAAGCTTTCTTT. This codes for CASTGANTEAFF.

The V gene is TRBV29-1, the J gene TRBJ2-3, with 12 bases aligning to TRBD2. After removal of 4 bases from V and 5 bases from J, the junction contained 10 bases not matched to a gene. The germline CDR1 and CDR2 sequences are SQVTM and ANQGSEA. This CDR3 spans 16 amino acids. CDR3 DNA sequence: TGCAGCGTTGCACCTCTAGCGGGGGGGCCAATAGATACGCAGTATTTT. Translation: CSVAPLAGGPIDTQYF.

As concerns this clonotype: This CDR3 is missing its conserved last phenylalanine or tryptophan, likely due to a read error. The DNA is omitted, as the CDR3 cannot be located on it reliably, and the CDR3 follows TCRdb's listing. The rearrangement links TRBV7-9 to TRBJ2-5; the table's TRBD1 call for D was not verified on the DNA. Germline loops: CDR1 SEHNR, CDR2 FQNEAQ (reference sequence). The length of the CDR3 is 13 amino acids, counting both ends. CDR3 residues: CASSQYVGRGRYD.

The gene calls are TRBV5-1 and TRBJ2-2; D tentatively reads TRBD1 or TRBD2 (5 bases each). Germline V gene data show CDR1 as SGHRS and CDR2 as YFSETQ. V lost 0 bases to trimming and J lost 3 bases, with 12 bases between them. This CDR3 is built from 16 residues. The CDR3 DNA sequence: TGCGCCAGCAGCTTGGACGGGGACGGTGACACCGGGGAGCTGTTTTTT. Protein: CASSLDGDGDTGELFF.

V and J are TRBV12-3 or TRBV12-4 and TRBJ1-6; TRBD1 is a possible D gene (5 bases). This CDR3 is built from 13 residues. V was clipped by 2 bases and J by 14 bases, with 13 bases between them. CDR3 sequence reads: CASSLYRGETLHF. As DNA, the CDR3 is TGTGCCAGCAGTTTATATAGGGGAGAGACCCTCCACTTT.

On this clonotype: A junction boundary mismatches the germline segment, possibly from a read error. V and J are TRBV7-9 and TRBJ2-7; tentatively, D is TRBD2 (5 bases). The CDR3 runs 14 residues. Germline V lookup: CDR1 SEHNR, CDR2 FQNEAQ (reference sequence). CDR3 loop: CASSAQAAAAGELF. The CDR3 nucleotides read TGTGCCAGCAGCGCGCAAGCCGCCGCGGCCGGGGAGCTGTTC. Using reference TRBV7-9 and TRBJ2-7 for the parts outside the CDR3, the full variable domain is DTGVSQNPRHKITKRGQNVTFRCDPISEHNRLYWYRQTLGQGPEFLTYFQNEAQLEKSRLLSDRFSAERPKGSFSTLEIQRTEQGDSAMYLCASSAQAAAAGELFGPGTRLTVT.

On this clonotype itself: This may come from a read error, since a much larger clone is one base off. V and J are TRBV5-4 and TRBJ1-3; D gene uncertain. Germline V lookup: CDR1 SGHNT, CDR2 YYREEE (reference sequence). V lost 3 bases to trimming and J lost 1 base, with 8 bases between them. CDR3 length: 14 amino acids. The CDR3 DNA sequence: TGTGCCAGCAGCTCCCAGTCTTCTGGAAACACCATATATTTT. Translated: CASSSQSSGNTIYF.

The rearrangement joins TRBV6-1 to TRBJ1-5; TRBD1 might be the D (6 bases). V was trimmed by 5 bases and J by 5 bases, leaving 10 bases between them. From germline, CDR1 is MNHNS and CDR2 SASEGT. The CDR3 spans 13 residues. CDR3 amino acids: CASSQGTYQPQHF. DNA of the CDR3: TGTGCCAGCAGTCAGGGGACGTATCAGCCCCAGCATTTT.

The rearrangement links TRBV24-1 to TRBJ1-2; D is unresolved. The CDR3 extends over 13 amino acids. The germline gives CDR1 KGHDR, CDR2 SFDVKD. V was shortened by 4 bases and J by 6 bases, with 11 bases between the two germline ends. The CDR3 coding sequence is TGTGCCACCAGTGAGCGAGGAGAGAATGGCTACACCTTC. It specifies CATSERGENGYTF.

This sequence joins TRBV20-1 and TRBJ1-4; D is possibly TRBD1 (6 bases). This CDR3 has 13 residues. Trimming removed 3 bases from V and 7 bases from J, with 12 bases in between. The germline V gene has CDR1 DFQATT and CDR2 SNEGSKA (reference sequence). The CDR3 DNA is TGCAGTGCTAGCAACAGGGCTAGTGAAAAACTGTTTTTT. Protein: CSASNRASEKLFF.

The chain has TRBV7-2 and TRBJ1-3; perhaps TRBD1 as D (5 bases). CDR1 and CDR2 (germline): SGHTA, FQGNSA. V was shortened by 1 base and J by 9 bases, with 19 bases between the two germline ends. CDR3 length: 16 amino acids. CDR3 sequence (DNA): TGTGCCAGCAGCTTAGGGGGCAGGGCCCAGGACTTCACCATATATTTT. This sequence encodes CASSLGGRAQDFTIYF.

In regard to this clonotype: Mismatch with germline at one junction end may stem from a read error. The gene calls are TRBV20-1 and TRBJ1-1; 8 nucleotides agree with TRBD1. This CDR3 comprises 15 residues. Germline V CDR1 and CDR2: DFQATT, SNEGSKA (reference sequence). For the CDR3, the DNA is TGCGGTGCTAGTTCGACAGGGGTCATGAGCACTGAAGCTTTCTTT. Amino acid sequence: CGASSTGVMSTEAFF.

This clonotype has only a few counts. The gene calls are TRBV10-2 and TRBJ1-2; maybe TRBD1 (6 bases). Germline lookup yields CDR1 WSHSY and CDR2 SAAADI. Trimming removed 0 bases from V and 8 bases from J, with 13 bases in between. The CDR3 runs to 14 residues. The CDR3 DNA follows: TGCGCCAGCAGTGAGTCCGGGCAGGGGAACGGCTACACCTTC. It is translated as CASSESGQGNGYTF.

The chain recombines TRBV7-3 with TRBJ2-7; 10 bases map to TRBD2. The V segment lost 6 bases and the J segment 9 bases; nucleotides outside the gene matches: 17. The CDR3 has 16 amino acids. Per germline, CDR1 SGHTA and CDR2 FQGTGA. For the CDR3, the DNA is TGTGCCAGCAGGAGCGGGGGGGACACCGGGGGCGCGGGGCAGTACTTC. Its translation: CASRSGGDTGGAGQYF.

The gene calls are TRBV19 and TRBJ2-7; 7 bases match TRBD1. The CDR3 runs 13 residues. Losses at the gene ends were 8 bases for V and 3 bases for J; bases not matched to a gene: 7. Germline V gives CDR1 LNHDA, CDR2 SQIVND (reference sequence). Here the CDR3 DNA reads TGTGCCAGTTCCGGGACAGCGTACTACGAGCAGTACTTC. Translating gives CASSGTAYYEQYF.

This clonotype was counted many times. The V and J genes are TRBV5-1 and TRBJ2-1, with D unresolved. CDR3 length: 12 amino acids. V was pared by 1 base and J by 10 bases, with 9 bases between. Germline V gene data show CDR1 as SGHRS and CDR2 as YFSETQ. CDR3 bases: TGCGCCAGCAGCTTGCCAACTGTAGAGCAGTTCTTC. It is translated as CASSLPTVEQFF.

The chain couples TRBV7-9 to TRBJ2-7; D perhaps matches TRBD1 (5 bases). The V gene's germline CDR1 is SEHNR and CDR2 FQNEAQ (reference sequence). This CDR3 region has 15 residues. Trimming cost V 5 bases and J 3 bases, with 17 bases left between them. This chain's CDR3 is CASSTYRKGNYEQYF. CDR3 coding DNA: TGTGCCAGCAGCACTTACAGGAAAGGAAACTACGAGCAGTACTTC.

The chain employs TRBV6-1 and TRBJ2-1, with 7 positions matching TRBD1. CDR1 and CDR2 (germline): MNHNS, SASEGT. After removal of 4 bases from V and 8 bases from J, the junction contained 8 bases not matched to a gene. The length of the CDR3 is 14 residues. CDR3 DNA: TGTGCCAGCAGTGTAACAGGGGCCGTCTATGAGCAGTTCTTC. Translated, it gives CASSVTGAVYEQFF.

This clonotype was observed a few times. The V gene is TRBV20-1, the J gene TRBJ1-2; D is possibly TRBD1 (6 bases). Trimming cost V 4 bases and J 9 bases, with 15 bases left between them. The CDR3 has 12 residues. Germline V gives CDR1 DFQATT, CDR2 SNEGSKA (reference sequence). The CDR3 reads CSAMEGGDRYTF. Written as DNA, the CDR3 is TGCAGTGCTATGGAAGGGGGGGACCGCTACACCTTC.

This clonotype showed up many times. The chain carries TRBV6-6 and TRBJ1-1; TRBD1 agrees at 7 bases. V dropped 8 bases and J dropped 3; count of bases not matched to a gene: 3. The CDR3 loop spans 12 amino acids. CDR1 and CDR2 (germline): MNHNY, SVGAGI (reference sequence). The CDR3, as DNA: TGTGCCAGCGTTCAGGGGGACACTGAAGCTTTCTTT. The encoded protein is CASVQGDTEAFF.

A remark on this clonotype: Since no conserved phenylalanine or tryptophan closes the CDR3, a read error is the likely cause. It is unclear where the CDR3 begins or ends on the DNA, so no DNA is shown, and the CDR3 is as TCRdb lists it. V and J are TRBV7-6 and TRBJ2-7. The CDR3 length equals 13 residues, ends included. Germline loops: CDR1 SGHVS, CDR2 FNYEAQ. The CDR3 sequence: CASSLAPASYEQY.

On this clonotype: Being one base from a much bigger clone, this may be a read error. The chain links TRBV12-3 or TRBV12-4 to TRBJ2-2, with a weak D call TRBD1 (6 bases). V gave up 5 bases and J gave up 0 bases, with 10 bases separating them. There are 15 residues in the CDR3. This CDR3 reads CASSIRQANTGELFF. The CDR3 DNA follows: TGTGCCAGCAGTATCCGACAGGCGAACACCGGGGAGCTGTTTTTT.

The rearrangement joins TRBV5-4 to TRBJ2-5, with 11 nucleotides matching TRBD1. Germline V lookup: CDR1 SGHNT, CDR2 YYREEE (reference sequence). The CDR3 covers 17 residues. The V gene end was trimmed by 4 bases and the J gene end by 5 bases; junction bases not matched to a gene: 13. The CDR3: CASSPIKGQGARETQYF. The CDR3 DNA reads as TGTGCCAGCAGCCCGATCAAAGGACAGGGGGCAAGGGAGACCCAGTACTTC.

In the case of this clonotype: One end of the junction is discordant with germline, which a read error may explain. The V gene is TRBV11-2, the J gene TRBJ2-7; D might be TRBD2 (6 bases). Per the germline V gene, CDR1 is SGHAT and CDR2 is FQNNGV. The CDR3 is 14 residues long. Here the CDR3 DNA reads TGTGCCAGCAGCTGGAGGGTGGACACCGGGGAGCTGTACTTC. Translation gives CASSWRVDTGELYF.

A single count supports this clonotype. The genes are TRBV5-5 and TRBJ1-2, with a weak D call TRBD1 (5 bases). The V end was cut by 2 bases, the J end by 6 bases, with 11 bases between. Germline V gene data show CDR1 as SGHKS and CDR2 as YYEKEE (reference sequence). The CDR3 covers 13 residues. The CDR3 is CASSFDSRHGYTF. For the CDR3, the DNA is TGTGCCAGCAGCTTCGACAGTCGGCATGGCTACACCTTC. Full variable domain (rest looked up from reference TRBV5-5 and TRBJ1-2): DAGVTQSPTHLIKTRGQQVTLRCSPISGHKSVSWYQQVLGQGPQFIFQYYEKEERGRGNFPDRFSARQFPNYSSELNVNALLLGDSALYLCASSFDSRHGYTFGSGTRLTVV.

Regarding this clonotype: A read error may be the cause here, since a much bigger clone is one base away. J is TRBJ1-1 and V is TRBV12-3 or TRBV12-4, with 8 bases matching TRBD1. V was pared by 6 bases and J by 0 bases, with 6 bases of the junction left unmatched. The CDR3 extends over 15 amino acids. The CDR3 region is CASSFWTGLNTEAFF. In DNA, the CDR3 is TGTGCCAGCAGCTTCTGGACAGGGCTGAACACTGAAGCTTTCTTT.

The sample holds a few counts of this clonotype. The V gene is TRBV11-3, the J gene TRBJ2-2; 7 bases are a match to TRBD1. Germline V gene lookup returns CDR1 SGHNT and CDR2 YENEEA. The CDR3 is made up of 15 amino acids. The ends lost 5 bases at V and 4 bases at J; junction bases unmatched: 7. Here the CDR3 reads CASSRRRGITGELFF. The CDR3 DNA follows: TGTGCCAGCAGCCGCCGCAGGGGGATCACCGGGGAGCTGTTTTTT.

The chain is built from TRBV29-1 and TRBJ2-7; D possibly corresponds to TRBD2 (7 bases). Trimming pared 6 bases from V and 2 bases from J, leaving 11 bases between. The CDR3 is made up of 12 amino acids. Germline-derived CDR1 and CDR2 are SQVTM and ANQGSEA. The CDR3 nucleotides read TGCAGCGTAGTCGGGGGGCCCTACGAGCAGTACTTC. This gives the protein CSVVGGPYEQYF.